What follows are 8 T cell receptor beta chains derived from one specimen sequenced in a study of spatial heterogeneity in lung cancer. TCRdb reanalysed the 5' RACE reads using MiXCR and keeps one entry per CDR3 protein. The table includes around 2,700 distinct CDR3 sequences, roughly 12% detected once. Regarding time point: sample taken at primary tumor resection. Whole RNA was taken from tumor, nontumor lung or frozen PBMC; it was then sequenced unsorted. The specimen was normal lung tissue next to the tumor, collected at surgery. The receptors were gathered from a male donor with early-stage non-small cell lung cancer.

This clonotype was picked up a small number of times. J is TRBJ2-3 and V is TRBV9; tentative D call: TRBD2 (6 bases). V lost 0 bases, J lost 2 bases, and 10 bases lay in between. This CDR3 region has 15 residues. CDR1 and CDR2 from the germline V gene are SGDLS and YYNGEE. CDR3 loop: CASSVGGGNTDTQYF. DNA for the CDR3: TGTGCCAGCAGCGTAGGCGGCGGGAACACAGATACGCAGTATTTT.

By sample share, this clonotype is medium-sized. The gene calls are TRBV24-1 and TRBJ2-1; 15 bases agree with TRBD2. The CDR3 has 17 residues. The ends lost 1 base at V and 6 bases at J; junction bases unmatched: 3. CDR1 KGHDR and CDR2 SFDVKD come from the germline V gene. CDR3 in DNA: TGTGCCACCAGTGATTTACGGACTAGCGGGAGGGCCAATGAGCAGTTCTTC. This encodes CATSDLRTSGRANEQFF.

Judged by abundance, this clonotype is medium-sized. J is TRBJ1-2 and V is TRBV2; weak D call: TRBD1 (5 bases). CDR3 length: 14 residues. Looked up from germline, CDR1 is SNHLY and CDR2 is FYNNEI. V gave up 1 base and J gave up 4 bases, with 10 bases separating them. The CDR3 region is CASSEGKGFYGYTF. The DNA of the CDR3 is TGTGCCAGCAGTGAAGGGAAGGGGTTCTATGGCTACACCTTC.

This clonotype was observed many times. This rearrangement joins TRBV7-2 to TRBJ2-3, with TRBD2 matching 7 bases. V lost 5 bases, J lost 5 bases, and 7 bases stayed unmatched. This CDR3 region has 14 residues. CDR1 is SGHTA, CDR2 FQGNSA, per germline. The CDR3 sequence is CASSRAGVGDTQYF. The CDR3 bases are TGTGCCAGCAGCAGGGCGGGAGTAGGAGATACGCAGTATTTT.

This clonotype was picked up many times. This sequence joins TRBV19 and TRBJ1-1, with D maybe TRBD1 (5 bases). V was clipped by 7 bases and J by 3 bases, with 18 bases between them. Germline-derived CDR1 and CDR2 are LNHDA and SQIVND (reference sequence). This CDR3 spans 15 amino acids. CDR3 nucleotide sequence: TGTGCCAGTAAAAACCGGGGCCCTGAGGACACTGAAGCTTTCTTT. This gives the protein CASKNRGPEDTEAFF.

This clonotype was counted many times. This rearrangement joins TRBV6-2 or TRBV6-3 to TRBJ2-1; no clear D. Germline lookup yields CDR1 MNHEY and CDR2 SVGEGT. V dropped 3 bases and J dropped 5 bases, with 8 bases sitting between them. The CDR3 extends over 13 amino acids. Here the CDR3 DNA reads TGTGCCAGCAGTTATAGCCTCAACAATGAGCAGTTCTTC. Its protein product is CASSYSLNNEQFF.

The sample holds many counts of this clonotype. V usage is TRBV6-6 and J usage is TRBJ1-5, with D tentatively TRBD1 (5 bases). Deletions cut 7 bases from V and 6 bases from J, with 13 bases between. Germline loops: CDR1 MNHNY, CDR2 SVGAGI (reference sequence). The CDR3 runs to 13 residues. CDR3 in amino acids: CASTRGGGQPQHF. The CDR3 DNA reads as TGTGCCAGCACCCGTGGGGGGGGTCAGCCCCAGCATTTT.

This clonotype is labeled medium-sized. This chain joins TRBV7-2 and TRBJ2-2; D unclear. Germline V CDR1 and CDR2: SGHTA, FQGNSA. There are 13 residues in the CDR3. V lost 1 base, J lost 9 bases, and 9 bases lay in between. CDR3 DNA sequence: TGTGCCAGCAGCTTAGTAGTGAGCCGGGAGCTGTTTTTT. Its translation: CASSLVVSRELFF.